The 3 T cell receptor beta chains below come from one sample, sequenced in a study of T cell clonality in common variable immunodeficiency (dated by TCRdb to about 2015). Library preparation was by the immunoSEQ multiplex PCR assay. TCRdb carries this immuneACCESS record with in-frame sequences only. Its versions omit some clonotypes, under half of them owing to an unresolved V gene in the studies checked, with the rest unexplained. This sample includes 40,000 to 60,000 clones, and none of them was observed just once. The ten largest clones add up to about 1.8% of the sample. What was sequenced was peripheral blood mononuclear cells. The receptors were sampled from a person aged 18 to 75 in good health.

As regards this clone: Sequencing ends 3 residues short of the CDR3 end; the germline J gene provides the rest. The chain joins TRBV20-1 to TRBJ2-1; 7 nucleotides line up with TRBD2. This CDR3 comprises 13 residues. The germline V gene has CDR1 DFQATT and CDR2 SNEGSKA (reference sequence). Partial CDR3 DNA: TGCGGCTGGAGCGGGGTAAACTACAATGAG. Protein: CGWSGVNYNE. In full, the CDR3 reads CGWSGVNYNEQFF.

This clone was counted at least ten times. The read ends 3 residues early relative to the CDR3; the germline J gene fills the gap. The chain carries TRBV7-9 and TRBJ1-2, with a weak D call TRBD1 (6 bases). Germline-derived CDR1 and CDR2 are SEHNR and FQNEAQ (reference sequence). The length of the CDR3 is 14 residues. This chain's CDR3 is CASTIGTRSRGYTF. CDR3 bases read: TGTGCCAGCACCATAGGGACACGATCTAGAGGC.

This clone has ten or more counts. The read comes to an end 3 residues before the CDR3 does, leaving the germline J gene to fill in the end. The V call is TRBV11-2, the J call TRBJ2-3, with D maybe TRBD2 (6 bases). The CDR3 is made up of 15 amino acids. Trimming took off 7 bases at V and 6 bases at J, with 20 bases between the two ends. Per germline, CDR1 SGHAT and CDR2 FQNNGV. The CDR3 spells CASNLQYGGGDTQYF. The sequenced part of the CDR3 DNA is TGTGCCAGCAACTTGCAATACGGGGGTGGGGATACG.